The clone carrying this T cell receptor beta chain showed up just once. Its matching antigen is unknown. PCR used 60 Vbeta primers and 13 Jbeta primers. TCRdb's table, derived via immunoSEQ multiplex PCR, lists solely in-frame clones and lacks some. The data show about 98,000 clones, with about four fifths seen just once and 3% to 4.5% held by the top ten. The entry originates in a study of cytomegalovirus exposure and HLA in healthy donors. The junction had 9 bases not matched to a gene; V was cut back by 1 base and J by 3 bases. This CDR3 contains 17 residues. The germline V gene has CDR1 LNHDA and CDR2 SQIVND (reference sequence). Nominally healthy donors were sampled, though unrecorded immune exposures were likely. Regarding the study as a whole: Under in vitro conditions, three CMV-associated chains were confirmed as specific for CMV antigens.

The clonotype originates from a female donor in good health and CMV-seropositive. The rearrangement links TRBV19 to TRBJ2-3; 8 bases fit TRBD1. The sample comprised PBMCs. Here the CDR3 reads CASSIGTGSLITDTQYF. CDR3 nucleotide sequence: TGTGCCAGTAGTATAGGGACAGGGAGCTTAATTACAGATACGCAGTATTTT.